This T cell receptor beta chain originates from a study of T cells in Graves' hyperthyroidism and ophthalmopathy (dated by TCRdb to about 2019). A note on the overall study: Peripheral blood samples were taken at initial diagnosis, before any treatment was given. TCR V-J signatures able to tell the groups apart were searched for in a discovery cohort of 95 to 100 patients, of whom roughly 42 had Graves' ophthalmopathy and about 60 had stable Graves' hyperthyroidism. Whether ophthalmopathy could be predicted prospectively was tested in an independent validation cohort made up of approximately 19 hyperthyroidism patients plus 17 patients who later progressed to ophthalmopathy. The 100 discovery patients were randomly divided into training and test sets at a 7:3 ratio. In more than five Graves' hyperthyroidism patients, the study also compared T-cell repertoires from thyroid tissue with T-cell repertoires from blood. Following sampling, methimazole starting at 30 mg daily was given to hyperthyroidism patients, and high-dose intravenous methylprednisolone was given to ophthalmopathy patients. The paper reports TCR Vbeta CDR3 sequencing of approximately 140 peripheral blood samples: some 41 ophthalmopathy, some 80 hyperthyroidism and approximately 17 progressor patients.

Study-wide findings and limitations: Sample size was not statistically predetermined, and investigators were not blinded to group allocation. Most expanded thyroid clonotypes (frequency above 0.001) were also found in blood, which suggests that blood repertoires may mirror thyroid immune responses. During validation, the model predicted progression to ophthalmopathy a median of approximately 7 months ahead of onset, with more than 60% sensitivity and 72% to 85% specificity. A model built on a 13 V-J signature distinguished ophthalmopathy from stable hyperthyroidism, reaching roughly 88% sensitivity and about 81% specificity in cross-validation and 80%/75% in testing.

As regards this clonotype: Its antigen target is currently unknown. No qualities accompany the bases; no much larger clone lies one base away.

In the ophthalmopathy patients, disease was moderately to severely active, with a Clinical Activity Score of 3 or more, a NOSPECS grade of 4 or more, and a duration of less than 3 months. Exclusion was applied to patients with uncontrolled infections, other autoimmune diseases, pregnancy or lactation. Diagnoses were based on clinical symptoms, serum thyroxine and TRAb, thyroid ultrasound and orbital computed tomography. Ficoll-Paque density gradient centrifugation was used to isolate PBMCs from around 10 ml of fresh peripheral blood. Total RNA was extracted using Trizol reagent, and RNA quality was assessed on an Agilent 2100 Bioanalyzer. After removal of 8 bases from V and 6 bases from J, the junction retains 5 bases not matched to a gene. Counted from cysteine to phenylalanine, this CDR3 has 13 amino acids. Only the CDR3 part of the read is kept: 39 bases, read in frame from the first base. CDR1 is given as SNHLY and CDR2 as FYNNEI, both from the germline V gene.

Amplification of TCR beta CDR3 regions was carried out from RNA transcripts. A first-round RT-PCR of the TCR CDR3 used the HTBI primer set with the Qiagen OneStep RT-PCR kit. A second multiplex PCR round built the libraries, followed by size selection and purification. Paired-end sequencing of the libraries was performed with 100 bp reads on an Illumina HiSeq2000. The paper's data handling went like this. SOAPnuke was used to process the raw data, throwing out any read that contained adapters or uncalled bases, had a mean Phred below 15, or lacked an exact constant-primer or identifier match. High-quality paired reads were merged using COPE v1.2.5, and each unique nucleotide sequence was defined as a clonotype. MiTCR v1.1 was used to align the clonotypes against IMGT TRBV, TRBD and TRBJ reference segments. Only V-J combinations with frequency above 0.0001, covering 99.2% of repertoires, were analysed. The TCS score was defined as the ratio of F50 (clonal expansion) to E x V (chaos), calculated using BLOSUM62-based TCRdist between CDR3 peptides within each V-J. Welch's t-statistics and random forest reduced roughly 530 V-J features to roughly 13, which were used in a naive Bayes classifier (R e1071). TCRdb handled the public reads itself, with Q25 trimming in fastp and clone calling in MiXCR, and kept productive beta chains. Rows with one shared CDR3 protein collapse into an entry with the most common genes and DNA. The V and J calls here are based on TCRdb, not the publication. Across this sample there are about 520,000 distinct CDR3 sequences, with around a quarter seen only once. Jointly, the top ten make up roughly 12% of the sample.

The sequence was obtained from a woman in her 30s with Graves' ophthalmopathy. The rearrangement combines TRBV2 with TRBJ1-5, with 9 middle bases fitting TRBD1. Sample: blood. The bases read TGTGCCAGCCGGGACAGGGCCCTTCAGCCCCAGCATTTT. It translates as CASRDRALQPQHF.